These 23 T cell receptor beta chains came from one sample sequenced in a study of liver allograft versus peripheral blood T cells. Study summary: In transplanted livers, T cell receptor repertoires were compared with those found in the recipients' peripheral blood.

TCRdb reprocessed the reads via MiXCR and lists one record per CDR3 protein. Among 9,000 to 10,000 distinct CDR3 sequences listed, approximately 18% were seen once. These receptor sequences come from a human patient who had a liver transplant. Some T cells may arise from the graft donor.

By share of the sample, this clonotype is medium-sized (0.01 to 0.1%). The chain recombines TRBV7-2 with TRBJ1-2, with D unresolved. Trimming pared 8 bases from V and 3 bases from J, leaving 4 bases between. The CDR3 loop spans 10 amino acids. Per germline, CDR1 SGHTA and CDR2 FQGNSA. The chain's CDR3 is CASRDYGYTF. Here the CDR3 DNA reads TGTGCCAGCCGGGACTATGGCTACACCTTC.

In its sample, this clonotype ranks as medium-sized. The chain is built from TRBV6-1 and TRBJ1-2, with 7 nucleotides matching TRBD1. This CDR3 region has 14 residues. Per germline, CDR1 MNHNS and CDR2 SASEGT. V gave up 0 bases and J gave up 7 bases; unmatched junction bases: 5. The DNA of the CDR3 is TGTGCCAGCAGTGAAGCGGGACAGATTTTTGGCTACACCTTC. As protein: CASSEAGQIFGYTF.

By share, this clonotype counts as medium-sized. The rearrangement uses TRBV6-5 and TRBJ1-2; 8 bases are a match to TRBD1. The CDR3 is made up of 14 amino acids. V shed 6 bases, J shed 5 bases, and the junction held 8 bases outside the gene matches. Germline CDR1 is MNHEY and CDR2 is SVGAGI. The CDR3 reads CASRGRQGRYGYTF. The CDR3 region has the DNA TGTGCCAGCAGAGGTAGACAGGGGCGGTATGGCTACACCTTC.

This clonotype is classed as medium-sized. The chain is built from TRBV5-6 and TRBJ1-1, with D maybe TRBD1 (6 bases). With 4 bases removed from V and 2 bases from J, the gap between germline ends came to 18 bases. Germline CDR1 SGHDT, CDR2 YYEEEE. CDR3 length equals 16 residues. Here the CDR3 DNA reads TGTGCCAGCAGCAGGGGTAGCGGGGGCCTAAACACTGAAGCTTTCTTT. Its translation: CASSRGSGGLNTEAFF.

The V and J genes are TRBV7-2 and TRBJ1-4; TRBD1 aligns across 10 bases. Germline CDR1 SGHTA, CDR2 FQGNSA. CDR3 length equals 16 residues. After removal of 1 base from V and 7 bases from J, the junction contained 6 bases not matched to a gene. The CDR3 here is CASSLGDRGGGEKLFF. CDR3 sequence (DNA): TGTGCCAGCAGCTTAGGGGACAGGGGTGGAGGTGAAAAACTGTTTTTT.

This clonotype is categorized as medium-sized (0.01 to 0.1%). CDR3 in DNA: TGTGCCAGCAGTTACTCAACAGGGGGGTCTAACTATGGCTACACCTTC. This translates into CASSYSTGGSNYGYTF. This rearrangement joins TRBV6-5 to TRBJ1-2; TRBD1 matches 8 bases. Germline V gene lookup returns CDR1 MNHEY and CDR2 SVGAGI. The CDR3 spans 16 residues. J gave up 0 bases and V 0 bases, and 3 bases lay outside the gene matches.

This clonotype is termed medium-sized. The chain carries TRBV6-2 or TRBV6-3 and TRBJ1-2, with D hard to call. Trimming shortened V by 7 bases and J by 4 bases, and 19 bases separated the two germline ends. The CDR3 consists of 15 residues. CDR1 and CDR2 (germline): MNHEY, SVGEGT. The CDR3 loop is CASKTTQRPGYGYTF. The CDR3 region has the DNA TGTGCCAGCAAGACAACACAGAGGCCAGGCTATGGCTACACCTTC.

This chain joins TRBV12-3 or TRBV12-4 and TRBJ2-7; D is unresolved. The V end lost 6 bases, the J end lost 1 base, and 7 bases lay between the germline ends. There are 12 residues in the CDR3. CDR3 nucleotides: TGTGCCAGCAGCGGGTTGTCCTACGAGCAGTACTTC. Its translation: CASSGLSYEQYF.

Concerning this clonotype itself: This sequence may be a read error, since a much larger clone differs from it by one base. The V gene is TRBV30, the J gene TRBJ1-1; D possibly corresponds to TRBD1 (5 bases). Germline-derived CDR1 and CDR2 are GTSNPN and SVGIG (reference sequence). The CDR3 loop spans 11 amino acids. The CDR3 sequence is CARSLGDVAFF. The DNA for the CDR3 is TGTGCCCGGAGTTTAGGGGACGTGGCTTTCTTT.

The sample holds many counts of this clonotype. The chain has TRBV30 and TRBJ1-6; D remains ambiguous. Trimming removed 2 bases from V and 14 bases from J, with 16 bases in between. CDR3 length: 13 amino acids. Germline V CDR1 and CDR2: GTSNPN, SVGIG (reference sequence). CDR3 in DNA: TGTGCCTGGAGTAATGGGCCCGTCGGGGCCCTCCACTTT. This sequence encodes CAWSNGPVGALHF. The full variable domain, in which reference TRBV30 and TRBJ1-6 provide the parts outside the CDR3, is SQTIHQWPATLVQPVGSPLSLECTVEGTSNPNLYWYRQAAGRGLQLLFYSVGIGQISSEVPQNLSASRPQDRQFILSSKKLLLSDSGFYLCAWSNGPVGALHFGNGTRLTVT.

This chain joins TRBV6-2 or TRBV6-3 and TRBJ1-5, with 7 bases lining up with TRBD1. CDR1 and CDR2 from the germline V gene are MNHEY and SVGEGT. Trimming at V came to 7 bases and at J to 7 bases, leaving 7 bases not matched to a gene. The CDR3 has 13 residues. The CDR3 coding sequence is TGTGCCAGCACCCTGACAGGGAGACAGCCCCAGCATTTT. Translating it yields CASTLTGRQPQHF.

By sample fraction, this clonotype is medium-sized. The V call is TRBV15, the J call TRBJ1-4; D gene uncertain. The germline CDR1 and CDR2 sequences are LNHNV and YYDKDF (reference sequence). V gave up 5 bases and J gave up 1 base, with 8 bases separating them. This CDR3 has 14 amino acids. As DNA, the CDR3 is TGTGCCACCAGCCCTCAACGAACTAATGAAAAACTGTTTTTT. Amino acid sequence: CATSPQRTNEKLFF.

This clonotype showed up many times. This sequence joins TRBV7-9 and TRBJ2-7; D not resolved. Trimming stripped 5 bases from V and 6 bases from J, with 20 bases between. In germline, CDR1 is SEHNR, CDR2 FQNEAQ (reference sequence). The CDR3 contains 15 residues. CDR3: CASSPKVRIDGEQYF. The DNA for the CDR3 is TGTGCCAGCAGCCCCAAGGTAAGGATCGATGGCGAGCAGTACTTC.

This clonotype ranks as medium-sized (0.01 to 0.1%). The V gene is TRBV24-1, the J gene TRBJ1-3; D is undetermined. The germline V gene has CDR1 KGHDR and CDR2 SFDVKD. This CDR3 contains 16 residues. V lost 1 base, J lost 3 bases, and 12 bases lay in between. Here the CDR3 reads CATSDFYRACGNTIYF. In nucleotides, the CDR3 is TGTGCCACCAGTGATTTTTATCGGGCCTGTGGAAACACCATATATTTT.

The chain combines TRBV28 with TRBJ2-2; a possible D gene is TRBD2 (6 bases). Trimming took off 6 bases at V and 7 bases at J, with 18 bases between the two ends. Looked up from germline, CDR1 is MDHEN and CDR2 is SYDVKM. This CDR3 is 15 amino acids long. The CDR3 loop is CASSPYPPSVGELFF. The CDR3 DNA sequence: TGTGCCAGCAGCCCCTACCCTCCTAGCGTCGGGGAGCTGTTTTTT.

By proportion, this clonotype is medium-sized (0.01 to 0.1%). This sequence joins TRBV29-1 and TRBJ2-3; D possibly matches TRBD1 or TRBD2 (6 bases each). This CDR3 has 13 residues. Trimming removed 7 bases from V and 2 bases from J, with 13 bases in between. Per the germline V gene, CDR1 is SQVTM and CDR2 is ANQGSEA. The CDR3 region is CSDRGGNTDTQYF. CDR3 DNA: TGCAGCGATCGAGGGGGGAACACAGATACGCAGTATTTT.

The rearrangement links TRBV12-3 or TRBV12-4 to TRBJ1-2, with D tentatively TRBD1 (6 bases). There are 13 residues in the CDR3. Trimming pared 2 bases from V and 2 bases from J, leaving 6 bases between. CDR3 sequence reads: CASSLQGNYGYTF. The CDR3 region has the DNA TGTGCCAGCAGTTTACAGGGGAACTATGGCTACACCTTC.

This clonotype is medium-sized (0.01 to 0.1%) in the sample. V and J are TRBV6-5 and TRBJ1-1; maybe TRBD1 (6 bases). Germline assignment: CDR1 MNHEY and CDR2 SVGAGI. The V end lost 2 bases, the J end lost 4 bases, and 8 bases lay between the germline ends. The CDR3 covers 13 residues. CDR3 DNA sequence: TGTGCCAGCAGTTACGGAGGGGGCACTGAAGCTTTCTTT. It encodes CASSYGGGTEAFF.

The chain links TRBV25-1 to TRBJ2-3; D is possibly TRBD2 (6 bases). The ends were cut back, 8 bases at V and 0 bases at J, with 12 bases in the middle. Per the germline V gene, CDR1 is MGHDK and CDR2 is SYGVNS. The length of the CDR3 is 14 residues. In DNA, the CDR3 is TGTGCCAGCTCGGCCGGGGGTAGCACAGATACGCAGTATTTT. Its translation: CASSAGGSTDTQYF.

This clonotype occurred a few times. The chain combines TRBV20-1 with TRBJ2-7; the match to TRBD1 covers 8 bases. V trimming: 5 bases; J trimming: 3 bases; junction bases outside the gene matches: 3. Germline V CDR1 and CDR2: DFQATT, SNEGSKA (reference sequence). The CDR3 has 12 residues. The CDR3 nucleotides read TGCAGTGCTCGACAGGGGTACTACGAGCAGTACTTC. The encoded protein is CSARQGYYEQYF.

By share, this clonotype counts as medium-sized (0.01 to 0.1%). CDR3 amino acids: CASSPGTGGRTEAFF. The DNA for the CDR3 is TGTGCCAGCTCACCGGGGACAGGGGGCAGGACTGAAGCTTTCTTT. V and J are TRBV18 and TRBJ1-1, with 12 bases lining up with TRBD1. CDR1 KGHSH and CDR2 LQKENI come from the germline V gene. This CDR3 has 15 residues. V lost 3 bases and J lost 5; bases outside the gene matches: 4.

This clonotype is medium-sized in the sample. The J gene is TRBJ2-6, the V gene TRBV19; D remains unclear. With 5 bases removed from V and 0 bases from J, the gap between germline ends came to 11 bases. Germline V gene data show CDR1 as LNHDA and CDR2 as SQIVND (reference sequence). This CDR3 has 16 residues. CDR3 bases: TGTGCCAGTAGTTCCGAATCGGACTCTGGGGCCAACGTCCTGACTTTC. It is translated as CASSSESDSGANVLTF. The complete variable domain, with remaining parts taken from reference TRBV19 and TRBJ2-6, reads DGGITQSPKYLFRKEGQNVTLSCEQNLNHDAMYWYRQDPGQGLRLIYYSQIVNDFQKGDIAEGYSVSREKKESFPLTVTSAQKNPTAFYLCASSSESDSGANVLTFGAGSRLTVL.

This clonotype is deemed medium-sized. V is TRBV5-5 and J is TRBJ2-6; no clear D gene. The germline CDR1 and CDR2 sequences are SGHKS and YYEKEE (reference sequence). V shed 1 base and J shed 0 bases, with 8 bases lying between them. The CDR3 loop spans 16 amino acids. In DNA, the CDR3 is TGTGCCAGCAGCTTGAGCTCCCTCTCTGGGGCCAACGTCCTGACTTTC. Encoded protein: CASSLSSLSGANVLTF.